This T cell receptor beta chain derives from a study of T-cell memory formation after mild COVID-19. Regarding the study as a whole: Pre-infection memory carried some responding clones, suggesting that cross-reactive memory joined.

A single record per CDR3 protein comes from TCRdb applying MiXCR to the 5' RACE reads. This sample has approximately 30,000 distinct CDR3 sequences, with around 15% found just once. This CDR3 comprises 14 residues. Germline CDR1 SGHTA, CDR2 FQGNSA. V lost 0 bases to trimming and J lost 7 bases; unmatched junction nucleotides: 3. Notes on this clonotype: Its target is unknown.

This sequence was found in an adult who had mild COVID-19 (a few samples of this study predate the infection). Cell type and time point are not known. The J gene is TRBJ2-1, the V gene TRBV7-2; 7 nucleotides line up with TRBD1. Sequenced: PBMCs or a T cell subset sorted from them (not recorded which). The CDR3 is CASSLARGINEQFF. The DNA of the CDR3 is TGTGCCAGCAGCTTAGCCAGGGGGATAAATGAGCAGTTCTTC. Full variable domain (rest looked up from reference TRBV7-2 and TRBJ2-1): GAGVSQSPSNKVTEKGKDVELRCDPISGHTALYWYRQSLGQGLEFLIYFQGNSAPDKSGLPSDRFSAERTGGSVSTLTIQRTQQEDSAVYLCASSLARGINEQFFGPGTRLTVL.